Each of the 25 T cell receptor beta chains below was sequenced from the same sample in a study of blood T cell repertoires in COVID-19. TCRdb keeps only in-frame clones here, not all; method: immunoSEQ multiplex PCR. The data show under 200,000 clones, approximately 85% seen once. The material sequenced was peripheral blood. These TCRs come from a woman of 80 years or more with acute or convalescent COVID-19.

This chain connects TRBV7-2 to TRBJ2-5, with 16 bases identical to TRBD2. After removal of 1 base from V and 5 bases from J, the junction contained 7 bases not matched to a gene. The CDR3 length is 18 residues. Germline V gene lookup returns CDR1 SGHTA and CDR2 FQGNSA. The CDR3 nucleotides are TGTGCCAGCAGCTTAGAAGGGACTAGCGGGGGGGCCCTGGAGACCCAGTACTTC. Protein product: CASSLEGTSGGALETQYF.

This clone appeared a single time. The chain uses TRBV5-1 and TRBJ1-1; no definite D call. CDR3 length: 13 amino acids. V lost 2 bases to trimming and J lost 1 base, with 6 bases between them. Germline CDR1 and CDR2: SGHRS and YFSETQ. The CDR3 region has the DNA TGCGCCAGCAGCTTTGGAGAGAACACTGAAGCTTTCTTT. Translated, it gives CASSFGENTEAFF. The full variable domain, rest sourced from reference TRBV5-1 and TRBJ1-1, is KAGVTQTPRYLIKTRGQQVTLSCSPISGHRSVSWYQQTPGQGLQFLFEYFSETQRNKGNFPGRFSGRQFSNSRSEMNVSTLELGDSALYLCASSFGENTEAFFGQGTRLTVV.

The chain employs TRBV13 and TRBJ1-1, with a tentative D call TRBD1 (6 bases). V shed 1 base and J shed 0 bases, with 12 bases lying between them. This CDR3 region has 16 residues. Looked up from germline, CDR1 is PRHDT and CDR2 is FYEKMQ (reference sequence). For the CDR3, the DNA is TGTGCCAGCAGCTTAGCGGGGGGCAGCTTGAACACTGAAGCTTTCTTT. Protein sequence: CASSLAGGSLNTEAFF.

The genes are TRBV7-2 and TRBJ2-7; the match to TRBD2 covers 14 bases. J was trimmed by 1 base and V by 4 bases; bases with no gene match: 3. The CDR3 covers 16 residues. Germline loops: CDR1 SGHTA, CDR2 FQGNSA. The CDR3 protein is CASSWRTSGGSYEQYF. CDR3 sequence (DNA): TGTGCCAGCAGCTGGAGGACTAGCGGGGGGTCCTACGAGCAGTACTTC. Variable domain in full (rest from reference TRBV7-2 and TRBJ2-7): GAGVSQSPSNKVTEKGKDVELRCDPISGHTALYWYRQSLGQGLEFLIYFQGNSAPDKSGLPSDRFSAERTGGSVSTLTIQRTQQEDSAVYLCASSWRTSGGSYEQYFGPGTRLTVT.

This clone appeared a few times. The CDR3 sequence is CASSLDRNTIYF. DNA of the CDR3: TGTGCCAGCAGCTTAGATAGAAACACCATATATTTT. The chain recombines TRBV11-2 with TRBJ1-3; D is unclear. This CDR3 has 12 amino acids. The germline CDR1 and CDR2 sequences are SGHAT and FQNNGV. Trimming removed 0 bases from V and 5 bases from J, with 2 bases in between.

This clone has only one observation. The chain uses TRBV5-4 and TRBJ1-2; a weak D match, TRBD1 (6 bases). This CDR3 is 12 amino acids long. Germline V gene sequence: CDR1 SGHNT, CDR2 YYREEE (reference sequence). Trimming removed 1 base from V and 10 bases from J, with 11 bases in between. CDR3 in amino acids: CASSLTAGDYTF. As DNA, the CDR3 is TGTGCCAGCAGCTTGACGGCAGGGGACTACACCTTC.

V gene TRBV4-1 combines with J gene TRBJ2-7, with D unclear. The CDR3 has 13 residues. CDR1 and CDR2 from the germline V gene are MGHRA and YSYEKL. V lost 1 base and J 2 bases, leaving 6 bases between the germline ends. Here the CDR3 DNA reads TGCGCCAGCAGCCAAGGTAGAACCTACGAGCAGTACTTC. Translated, it gives CASSQGRTYEQYF.

The CDR3 DNA is TGCGCCAGCAGCCAAGAGTACACAGCTAACTATGGCTACACCTTC. This encodes CASSQEYTANYGYTF. The chain recombines TRBV4-1 with TRBJ1-2; D gene ambiguous. The V end lost 0 bases, the J end lost 0 bases, and 8 bases lay between the germline ends. Germline-derived CDR1 and CDR2 are MGHRA and YSYEKL. CDR3 length: 15 residues.

This clone was seen only once. The chain combines TRBV19 with TRBJ1-2; 10 bases are a match to TRBD1. Germline V gene sequence: CDR1 LNHDA, CDR2 SQIVND (reference sequence). Trimming cost V 10 bases and J 2 bases; bases outside gene matches: 10. This CDR3 has 15 residues. As DNA, the CDR3 is TGTGCCACCCGACAGGGGGCCACAGTGAACTATGGCTACACCTTC. Its translation is CATRQGATVNYGYTF.

This clone was seen once. The chain uses TRBV2 and TRBJ1-5; no reliable D call. V was trimmed by 6 bases and J by 5 bases, leaving 11 bases between them. The CDR3 extends over 13 amino acids. CDR1 is SNHLY, CDR2 FYNNEI, per germline. As DNA, the CDR3 is TGTGCCAGCAGCCCTTGGGCCGATCAGCCCCAGCATTTT. It encodes CASSPWADQPQHF.

This chain uses TRBV6-1 with TRBJ2-4; 7 bases are a match to TRBD2. With V trimmed by 3 bases and J by 2 bases, 7 bases remained unmatched. The CDR3 is made up of 16 amino acids. CDR1 and CDR2 (germline): MNHNS, SASEGT. In DNA, the CDR3 is TGTGCCAGCAGTGAGGGAGGGTACCCAACCAAAAACATTCAGTACTTC. Protein sequence: CASSEGGYPTKNIQYF.

V usage is TRBV19 and J usage is TRBJ1-1; D may be TRBD1 (5 bases). V lost 5 bases and J 1 base, leaving 17 bases between the germline ends. Germline values: CDR1 LNHDA, CDR2 SQIVND (reference sequence). This CDR3 is built from 16 residues. The CDR3 reads CASSEEGRGWNTEAFF. The DNA of the CDR3 is TGTGCCAGTAGTGAGGAGGGAAGGGGCTGGAACACTGAAGCTTTCTTT.

In its sample, this clone was seen once. V and J are TRBV3-1 (or the pseudogene TRBV3-2) and TRBJ2-1; 7 nucleotides agree with TRBD2. Germline assignment: CDR1 LGHDT and CDR2 YNNKEL (reference sequence). The CDR3 sequence is 14 residues long. The J segment lost 8 bases and the V segment lost 5 bases, leaving 9 bases of the junction unmatched. The CDR3 here is CASSFQGRDDEQFF. CDR3 bases: TGTGCCAGCAGCTTTCAAGGGAGGGACGATGAGCAGTTCTTC.

Points on this clone: The junction departs from germline at one end; a sequencing error may be responsible. This chain connects TRBV12-3 or TRBV12-4 to TRBJ2-3; the match to TRBD2 covers 8 bases. CDR3 size: 12 residues. CDR3 sequence (DNA): TGTGCCAGCAGTTTAGCGACTAGCGCACGACATTTT. As protein: CASSLATSARHF.

This clone was found many times. The chain recombines TRBV19 with TRBJ1-5, with no clear D. Germline V gene lookup returns CDR1 LNHDA and CDR2 SQIVND (reference sequence). CDR3 length equals 18 residues. The germline V and J ends were trimmed by 4 bases and 0 bases, with 19 bases remaining between them. The chain's CDR3 is CASSKWASLGSSNQPQHF. In DNA form, the CDR3 reads TGTGCCAGTAGTAAGTGGGCCTCCTTAGGATCTAGCAATCAGCCCCAGCATTTT.

This clone was detected once. V usage is TRBV7-8 and J usage is TRBJ2-3; unclear D gene. Germline assignment: CDR1 SGHVS and CDR2 FQNEAQ. The CDR3 spans 13 residues. With 2 bases removed from V and 4 bases from J, the gap between germline ends came to 7 bases. For the CDR3, the DNA is TGTGCCAGCAGCTTAACAGTGGCAGATACGCAGTATTTT. It encodes CASSLTVADTQYF. Variable domain in full (rest from reference TRBV7-8 and TRBJ2-3): GAGVSQSPRYKVAKRGQDVALRCDPISGHVSLFWYQQALGQGPEFLTYFQNEAQLDKSGLPSDRFFAERPEGSVSTLKIQRTQQEDSAVYLCASSLTVADTQYFGPGTRLTVL.

V is TRBV6-5 and J is TRBJ2-5, with D maybe TRBD2 (7 bases). The CDR3 consists of 14 residues. V lost 4 bases and J lost 5, with 14 bases in between. Germline CDR1 and CDR2: MNHEY and SVGAGI. Here the CDR3 reads CASSWRGGRETQYF. Written as DNA, the CDR3 is TGTGCCAGCAGTTGGAGGGGGGGGCGGGAGACCCAGTACTTC.

The V call is TRBV11-2, the J call TRBJ2-3; possible D gene TRBD2, 6 bases. CDR3 length: 14 amino acids. V gave up 8 bases and J gave up 8 bases, with 20 bases separating them. The germline CDR1 and CDR2 sequences are SGHAT and FQNNGV. CDR3 in amino acids: CASVLGTSQGTQYF. For the CDR3, the DNA is TGTGCCAGCGTCCTGGGGACTTCCCAAGGTACGCAGTATTTT.

CDR3 nucleotide sequence: TGTGCCAGCAGCTTAGGGACAGGGGGCAGGGACTATGGCTACACCTTC. Its protein product is CASSLGTGGRDYGYTF. The chain is built from TRBV5-6 and TRBJ1-2, with 12 bases aligning to TRBD1. This CDR3 contains 16 residues. Trimming removed 2 bases from V and 3 bases from J; junction bases left unmatched: 5. The germline V gene encodes CDR1 SGHDT and CDR2 YYEEEE.

The genes are TRBV19 and TRBJ1-1, with unresolved D. This CDR3 has 11 residues. In germline, CDR1 is LNHDA, CDR2 SQIVND (reference sequence). Trimming removed 2 bases from V and 6 bases from J, with 4 bases in between. CDR3 sequence: CASSIFSEAFF. The CDR3 DNA is TGTGCCAGTAGTATATTCTCTGAAGCTTTCTTT.

Notes on this clone: Other nucleotide sequences in the sample specify the same CDR3. The chain recombines TRBV18 with TRBJ1-4, with 8 bases identical to TRBD1. Germline V gene lookup returns CDR1 KGHSH and CDR2 LQKENI. CDR3 length: 13 residues. The ends lost 2 bases at V and 7 bases at J; junction bases unmatched: 0. In DNA form, the CDR3 reads TGTGCCAGCTCACCAGGACAGGGTGAAAAACTGTTTTTT. This gives the protein CASSPGQGEKLFF.

This chain joins TRBV6-2 or TRBV6-3 and TRBJ1-5; 9 nucleotides match TRBD1. The V segment lost 6 bases and the J segment 0 bases; nucleotides outside the gene matches: 6. The CDR3 consists of 16 residues. Germline CDR1 MNHEY, CDR2 SVGEGT. DNA for the CDR3: TGTGCCAGCAGCAGAACAGGGGGCCCTAGCAATCAGCCCCAGCATTTT. Protein product: CASSRTGGPSNQPQHF.

This clone was counted once. The genes are TRBV20-1 and TRBJ1-2; no clear D gene. CDR3 length: 11 residues. V was clipped by 6 bases and J by 3 bases, with 8 bases between them. Germline assignment: CDR1 DFQATT and CDR2 SNEGSKA (reference sequence). The CDR3 nucleotides read TGCAGTGCGTATTCGGACTATGGCTACACCTTC. Translated, it gives CSAYSDYGYTF.

The rearrangement joins TRBV28 to TRBJ1-6, with TRBD1 as a possible D gene (6 bases). V gave up 3 bases and J gave up 7 bases, with 22 bases separating them. Germline CDR1 reads MDHEN; CDR2 reads SYDVKM. The CDR3 sequence is 18 residues long. In nucleotides, the CDR3 is TGTGCCAGCAGTTTCCCCCCCTCTGGGACAAGGTTGAATTCACCCCTCCACTTT. Translated, it gives CASSFPPSGTRLNSPLHF.

The gene calls are TRBV18 and TRBJ1-1; 9 bases are a match to TRBD1. The J segment lost 4 bases and the V segment lost 7 bases, leaving 16 bases of the junction unmatched. CDR1 and CDR2 (germline): KGHSH, LQKENI. This CDR3 is built from 17 residues. This CDR3 reads CASFTSRTGGMSTEAFF. CDR3 DNA: TGTGCCAGCTTCACCAGTAGAACAGGGGGCATGAGCACTGAAGCTTTCTTT. Variable domain in full (rest from reference TRBV18 and TRBJ1-1): NAGVMQNPRHLVRRRGQEARLRCSPMKGHSHVYWYRQLPEEGLKFMVYLQKENIIDESGMPKERFSAEFPKEGPSILRIQQVVRGDSAAYFCASFTSRTGGMSTEAFFGQGTRLTVV.